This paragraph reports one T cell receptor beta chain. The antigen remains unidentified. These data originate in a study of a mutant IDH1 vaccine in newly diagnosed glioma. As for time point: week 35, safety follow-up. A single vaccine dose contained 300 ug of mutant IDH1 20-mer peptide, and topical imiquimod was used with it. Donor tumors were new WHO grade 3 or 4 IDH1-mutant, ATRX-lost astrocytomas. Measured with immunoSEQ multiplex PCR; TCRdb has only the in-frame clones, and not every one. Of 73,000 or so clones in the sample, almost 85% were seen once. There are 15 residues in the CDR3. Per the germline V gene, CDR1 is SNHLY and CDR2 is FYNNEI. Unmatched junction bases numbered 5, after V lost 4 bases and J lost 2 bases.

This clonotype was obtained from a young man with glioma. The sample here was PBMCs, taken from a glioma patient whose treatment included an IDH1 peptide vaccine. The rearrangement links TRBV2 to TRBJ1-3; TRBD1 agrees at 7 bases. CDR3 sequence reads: CASSGAGGPGNTIYF. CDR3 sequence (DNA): TGTGCCAGCAGTGGGGCAGGGGGACCTGGAAACACCATATATTTT.